This paragraph reports one T cell receptor (beta chain). Each CDR3 protein is one row after TCRdb ran MiXCR on the 5' RACE reads. The table has about 610,000 distinct CDR3 sequences, roughly 17% seen once. This entry is derived from a study of T-cell memory formation after mild COVID-19. Deletions cut 5 bases from V and 2 bases from J, with 16 bases between. The CDR3 extends over 16 amino acids. Germline V gene lookup returns CDR1 LNHDA and CDR2 SQIVND (reference sequence). Sequenced material: PBMCs or a T cell subset sorted from them (not recorded which). This chain uses TRBV19 with TRBJ2-1; no firm D call. The TCR sequence derives from an adult woman who had mild COVID-19 (a few samples of this study predate the infection). Cell type and time point are not known. CDR3 residues: CASSVGLFDAYNEQFF. CDR3 in DNA: TGTGCCAGTAGTGTTGGCCTATTTGATGCCTACAATGAGCAGTTCTTC.